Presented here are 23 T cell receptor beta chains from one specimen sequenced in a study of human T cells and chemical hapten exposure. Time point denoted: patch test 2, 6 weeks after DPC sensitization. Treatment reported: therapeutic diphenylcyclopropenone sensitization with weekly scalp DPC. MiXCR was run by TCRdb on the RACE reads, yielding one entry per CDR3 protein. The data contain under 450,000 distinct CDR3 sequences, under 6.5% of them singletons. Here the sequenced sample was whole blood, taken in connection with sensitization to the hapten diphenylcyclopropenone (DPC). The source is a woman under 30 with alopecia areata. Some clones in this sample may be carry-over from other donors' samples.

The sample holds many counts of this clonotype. CDR3 sequence: CASSQALGLGTDTQYF. The CDR3 region has the DNA TGCGCCAGCAGCCAGGCCCTGGGGCTTGGTACAGATACGCAGTATTTT. The chain is built from TRBV4-3 and TRBJ2-3, with D tentatively TRBD1 (5 bases). The germline CDR1 and CDR2 sequences are LGHNA and YSLEER. V lost 3 bases and J 3 bases, leaving 16 bases between the germline ends. The CDR3 is 16 residues long.

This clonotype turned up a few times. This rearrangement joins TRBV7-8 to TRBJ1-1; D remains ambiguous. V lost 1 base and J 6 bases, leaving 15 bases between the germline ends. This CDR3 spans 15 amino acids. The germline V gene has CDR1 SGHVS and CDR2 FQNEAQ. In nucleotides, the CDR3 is TGTGCCAGCAGCTTAGGGCAGGAAGTTCTACCTGAAGCTTTCTTT. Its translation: CASSLGQEVLPEAFF.

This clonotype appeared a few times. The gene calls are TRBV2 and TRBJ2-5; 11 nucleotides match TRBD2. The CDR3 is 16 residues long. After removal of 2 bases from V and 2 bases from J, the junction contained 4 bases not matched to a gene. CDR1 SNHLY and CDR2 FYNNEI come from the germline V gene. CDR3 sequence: CASSESLAGGQETQYF. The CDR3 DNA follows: TGTGCCAGCAGTGAAAGCCTAGCGGGGGGACAAGAGACCCAGTACTTC.

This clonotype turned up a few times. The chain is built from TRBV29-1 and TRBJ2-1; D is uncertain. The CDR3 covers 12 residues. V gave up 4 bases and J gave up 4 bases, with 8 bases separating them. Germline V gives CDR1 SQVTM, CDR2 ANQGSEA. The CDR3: CSVAFNYNEQFF. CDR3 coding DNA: TGCAGCGTTGCGTTCAATTACAATGAGCAGTTCTTC.

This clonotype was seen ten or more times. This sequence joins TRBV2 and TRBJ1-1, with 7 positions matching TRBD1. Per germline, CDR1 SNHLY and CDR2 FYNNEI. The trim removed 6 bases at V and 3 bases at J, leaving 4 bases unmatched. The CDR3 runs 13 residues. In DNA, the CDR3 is TGTGCCAGCAGCCGACAGGGATACACTGAAGCTTTCTTT. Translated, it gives CASSRQGYTEAFF.

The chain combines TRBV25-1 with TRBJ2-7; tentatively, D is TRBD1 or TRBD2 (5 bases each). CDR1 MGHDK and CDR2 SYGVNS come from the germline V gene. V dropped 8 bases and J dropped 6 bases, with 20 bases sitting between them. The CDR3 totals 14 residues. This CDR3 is CASSWKAIGGEQYF. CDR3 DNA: TGTGCCAGCTCCTGGAAAGCTATTGGGGGCGAGCAGTACTTC.

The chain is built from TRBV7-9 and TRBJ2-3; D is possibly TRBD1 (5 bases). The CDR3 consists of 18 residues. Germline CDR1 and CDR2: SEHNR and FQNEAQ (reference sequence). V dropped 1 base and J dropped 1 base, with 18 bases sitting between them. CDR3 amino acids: CASSLVDRTTARTDTQYF. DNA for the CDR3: TGTGCCAGCAGCTTAGTTGACCGGACGACAGCCCGCACAGATACGCAGTATTTT.

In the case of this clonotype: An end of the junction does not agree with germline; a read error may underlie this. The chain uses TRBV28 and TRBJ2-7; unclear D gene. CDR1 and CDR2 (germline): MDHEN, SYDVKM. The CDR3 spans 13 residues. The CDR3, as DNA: TGTGTCAGCCGGCAGAGGAGCTCCTACGAGCAGTACTTC. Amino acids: CVSRQRSSYEQYF.

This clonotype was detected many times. The CDR3 DNA reads as TGCAGTGCCCAGCACCAAGAGACCCAGTACTTC. Its protein is CSAQHQETQYF. The V and J genes are TRBV20-1 and TRBJ2-5; D not resolved. Trimming removed 6 bases at V and 0 bases at J, with 5 bases between. This CDR3 region has 11 residues. Germline V gene data show CDR1 as DFQATT and CDR2 as SNEGSKA (reference sequence).

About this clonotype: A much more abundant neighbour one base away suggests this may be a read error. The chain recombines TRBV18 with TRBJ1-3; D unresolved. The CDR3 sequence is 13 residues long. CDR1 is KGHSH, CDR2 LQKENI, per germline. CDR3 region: CASPPNDGNTIYF. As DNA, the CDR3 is TGTGCCAGCCCACCAAATGATGGAAACACCATATATTTT.

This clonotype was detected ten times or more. CDR3 loop: CASSPGRNTEAFF. The CDR3 coding sequence is TGTGCCAGCTCACCTGGACGTAACACTGAAGCTTTCTTT. The V call is TRBV18, the J call TRBJ1-1; D remains unclear. CDR3 size: 13 residues. V was trimmed by 3 bases and J by 2 bases, leaving 7 bases between them. Germline CDR1 is KGHSH and CDR2 is LQKENI. Supplemented by reference TRBV18 and TRBJ1-1, the full variable domain reads NAGVMQNPRHLVRRRGQEARLRCSPMKGHSHVYWYRQLPEEGLKFMVYLQKENIIDESGMPKERFSAEFPKEGPSILRIQQVVRGDSAAYFCASSPGRNTEAFFGQGTRLTVV.

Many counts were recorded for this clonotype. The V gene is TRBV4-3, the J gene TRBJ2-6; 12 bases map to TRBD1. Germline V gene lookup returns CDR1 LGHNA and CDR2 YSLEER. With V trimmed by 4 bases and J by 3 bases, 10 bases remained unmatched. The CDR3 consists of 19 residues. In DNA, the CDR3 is TGCGCCAGCAGCCCCGCCGGGACAGGGGGCGCGGATGGGGCCAACGTCCTGACTTTC. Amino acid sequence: CASSPAGTGGADGANVLTF.

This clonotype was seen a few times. The CDR3 spells CASSLRMGGHTEAFF. In DNA form, the CDR3 reads TGCGCCAGCAGCTTGAGGATGGGGGGCCACACTGAAGCTTTCTTT. The V gene is TRBV5-1, the J gene TRBJ1-1; maybe TRBD1 (6 bases). V lost 1 base, J lost 3 bases, and 13 bases lay in between. The CDR3 has 15 amino acids. The germline V gene has CDR1 SGHRS and CDR2 YFSETQ.

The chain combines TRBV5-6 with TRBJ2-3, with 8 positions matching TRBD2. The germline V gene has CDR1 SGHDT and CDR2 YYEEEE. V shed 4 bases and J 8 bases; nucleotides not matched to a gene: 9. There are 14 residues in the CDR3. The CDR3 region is CASSPGLGLSTQYF. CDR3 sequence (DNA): TGTGCCAGCAGCCCGGGACTAGGACTGAGTACGCAGTATTTT.

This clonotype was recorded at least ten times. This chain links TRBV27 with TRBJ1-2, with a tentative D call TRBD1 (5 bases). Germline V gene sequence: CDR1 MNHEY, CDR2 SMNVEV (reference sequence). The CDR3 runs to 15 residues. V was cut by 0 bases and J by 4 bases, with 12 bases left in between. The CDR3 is CASSLSSGYGYGYTF. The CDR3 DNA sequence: TGTGCCAGCAGTTTATCGTCAGGGTACGGCTATGGCTACACCTTC.

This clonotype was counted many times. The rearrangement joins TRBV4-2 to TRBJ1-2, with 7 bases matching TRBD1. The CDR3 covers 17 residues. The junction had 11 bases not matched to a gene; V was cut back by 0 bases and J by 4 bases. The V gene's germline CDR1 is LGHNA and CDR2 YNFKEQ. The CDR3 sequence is CASSQDPRQGKGYGYTF. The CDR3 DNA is TGTGCCAGCAGCCAAGACCCGCGACAGGGTAAAGGCTATGGCTACACCTTC.

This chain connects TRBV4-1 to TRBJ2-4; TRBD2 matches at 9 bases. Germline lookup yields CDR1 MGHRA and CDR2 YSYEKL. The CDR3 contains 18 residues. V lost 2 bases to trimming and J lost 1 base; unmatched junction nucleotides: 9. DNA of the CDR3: TGCGCCAGCAGCCAATACTCTAGCGGGGTTCTTGCCAAAAACATTCAGTACTTC. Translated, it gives CASSQYSSGVLAKNIQYF.

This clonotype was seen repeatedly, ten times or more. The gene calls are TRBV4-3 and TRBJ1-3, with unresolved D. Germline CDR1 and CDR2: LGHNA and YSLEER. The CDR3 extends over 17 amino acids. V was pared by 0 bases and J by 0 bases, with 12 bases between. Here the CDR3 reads CASSQDRMGDSGNTIYF. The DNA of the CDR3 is TGCGCCAGCAGCCAAGATAGGATGGGCGACTCTGGAAACACCATATATTTT.

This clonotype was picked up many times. DNA of the CDR3: TGTGCCAGCAGCTACGCGGGACAGGGATTCTCACCCCTCCACTTT. The encoded protein is CASSYAGQGFSPLHF. This chain joins TRBV7-3 and TRBJ1-6, with 9 bases lining up with TRBD1. Per the germline V gene, CDR1 is SGHTA and CDR2 is FQGTGA. With V trimmed by 4 bases and J by 10 bases, 8 bases remained unmatched. The CDR3 extends over 15 amino acids.

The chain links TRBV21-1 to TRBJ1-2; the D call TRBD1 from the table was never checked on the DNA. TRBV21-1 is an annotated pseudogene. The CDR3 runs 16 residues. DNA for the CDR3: TGTGCCAGCAGCAAAGTGTGGAGGGGGCGCCGCTATGGCTACACCTTC. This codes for CASSKVWRGRRYGYTF.

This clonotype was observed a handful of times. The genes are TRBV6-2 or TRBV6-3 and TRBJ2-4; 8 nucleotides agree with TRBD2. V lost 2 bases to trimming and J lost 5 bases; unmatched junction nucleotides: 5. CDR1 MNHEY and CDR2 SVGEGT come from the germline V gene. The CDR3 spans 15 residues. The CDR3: CASSYGAGGQNIQYF. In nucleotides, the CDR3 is TGTGCCAGCAGTTACGGCGCGGGGGGACAAAACATTCAGTACTTC.

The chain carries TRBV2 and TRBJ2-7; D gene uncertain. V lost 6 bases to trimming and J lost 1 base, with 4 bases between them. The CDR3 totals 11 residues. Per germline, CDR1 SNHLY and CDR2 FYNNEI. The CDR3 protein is CASRKSYEQYF. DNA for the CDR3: TGTGCCAGCAGGAAGTCCTACGAGCAGTACTTC.

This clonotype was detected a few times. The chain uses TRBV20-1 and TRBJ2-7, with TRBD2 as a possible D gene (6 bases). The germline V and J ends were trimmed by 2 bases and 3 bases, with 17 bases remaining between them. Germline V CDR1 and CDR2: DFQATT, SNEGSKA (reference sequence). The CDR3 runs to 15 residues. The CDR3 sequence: CSARREPYAGYEQYF. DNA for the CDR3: TGCAGTGCTAGACGGGAGCCCTACGCTGGCTACGAGCAGTACTTC.